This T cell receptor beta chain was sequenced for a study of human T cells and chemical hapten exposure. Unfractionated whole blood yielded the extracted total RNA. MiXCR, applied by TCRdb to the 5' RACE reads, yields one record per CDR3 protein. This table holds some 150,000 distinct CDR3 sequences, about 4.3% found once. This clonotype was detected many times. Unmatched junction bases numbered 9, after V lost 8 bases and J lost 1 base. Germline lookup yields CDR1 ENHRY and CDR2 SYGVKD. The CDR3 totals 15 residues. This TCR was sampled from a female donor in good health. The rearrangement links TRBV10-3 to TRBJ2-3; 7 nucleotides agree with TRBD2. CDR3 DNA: TGTGCCATCGAGGAAGCGGGGATGGGCACAGATACGCAGTATTTT. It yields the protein CAIEEAGMGTDTQYF.